One TCR beta chain is described in this entry. Its antigen is undetermined. Using quantitative 5'-RACE with molecular barcodes, the authors made TCR beta libraries. TCRdb used MiXCR to reprocess the 5' RACE reads, holding one entry per CDR3 protein. The sample consists of about 36,000 distinct CDR3 sequences, approximately 5.9% of them appearing once. The sample comes from a study of CD8 T cells in ankylosing spondylitis. Findings and limits, study-wide: It was reported that disease-linked clones were significantly enriched in matched ankylosing spondylitis synovial fluid. Characteristic, it appeared, of ankylosing spondylitis blood was a TCR beta motif of eight highly homologous variants.

The CDR3 is 20 residues long. J lost 0 bases, V lost 0 bases, and 16 bases had no gene match. In germline, CDR1 is SGHAT, CDR2 FQDESV (reference sequence). The specimen was blood, either unsorted or a sorted T cell fraction (not recorded which). The sequence came from a male donor with ankylosing spondylitis or in good health (not recorded which). The chain couples TRBV11-1 to TRBJ2-7, with TRBD2 matching over 8 bases. In nucleotides, the CDR3 is TGTGCCAGCAGCTTAGCGGGAGGCGGGAGGTTCCCACTCCACTCCTACGAGCAGTACTTC. Translating it yields CASSLAGGGRFPLHSYEQYF.